Sequencing of this T cell receptor (beta chain) was carried out in a study of T cells in Graves' hyperthyroidism and ophthalmopathy (dated by TCRdb to about 2019). With respect to the entire study: Peripheral blood was collected at initial diagnosis, before any treatment. In addition, the study compared T-cell repertoires in thyroid tissue and in blood from a handful of Graves' hyperthyroidism patients. The paper reports TCR Vbeta CDR3 sequencing of more than 120 peripheral blood samples: under 45 ophthalmopathy, fewer than 80 hyperthyroidism and around 17 progressor patients. Prospective prediction of ophthalmopathy was tested in an independent validation cohort consisting of some 18 hyperthyroidism patients and some 17 patients who later progressed to ophthalmopathy. A discovery cohort of roughly 100 patients, roughly 40 with Graves' ophthalmopathy and about 60 with stable Graves' hyperthyroidism, was used to find distinguishing TCR V-J signatures. For training and testing, the 95 to 100 patients in the discovery cohort were randomly divided in a 7:3 ratio. After sampling, hyperthyroidism patients received methimazole starting at 30 mg daily, and ophthalmopathy patients received high-dose intravenous methylprednisolone. Findings and caveats that apply to the study as a whole: Blood samples also contained most of the expanded thyroid clonotypes (frequency above 0.001), which suggests that blood repertoires may reflect thyroid immune responses. In validation, progression to ophthalmopathy was predicted by the model with almost 71% sensitivity and roughly 76% specificity, a median of roughly six months before onset. No statistical method was used to set the sample size in advance, and investigators knew the group allocation. Ophthalmopathy was separated from stable hyperthyroidism by a 13 V-J signature model, with 87.88% sensitivity and about 81% specificity obtained in cross-validation and 80%/75% obtained in testing.

TCR beta CDR3 regions were amplified from RNA transcripts. The TCR CDR3 was subjected to a first round of RT-PCR using the HTBI primer set and the Qiagen OneStep RT-PCR kit. Libraries were constructed in a second round of multiplex PCR, after which size selection and purification were carried out. Sequencing of the libraries was done on an Illumina HiSeq2000 using paired-end 100 bp reads. Processing in the source paper ran as follows. SOAPnuke was used to process the raw data, with reads discarded if the reads contained adapters or uncalled bases, had a mean Phred below 15, or lacked an exact constant-primer or identifier match. High-quality paired reads were merged using COPE v1.2.5, and each unique nucleotide sequence was defined as a clonotype. MiTCR v1.1 was used to align clonotypes to the IMGT TRBV, TRBD and TRBJ reference segments. Only V-J combinations with frequency above 0.0001, covering roughly 99% of repertoires, were analysed. A TCS score was defined as the ratio of F50 (clonal expansion) to E x V (chaos), with BLOSUM62-based TCRdist applied between CDR3 peptides within each V-J. Welch's t-statistics and random forest reduced 500 to 550 V-J features to 10 to 15, which were used in a naive Bayes classifier (R e1071). TCRdb reran the public reads through fastp at Q25 and MiXCR, keeping productive beta chains. All rows with the same CDR3 protein become a single entry with the most common DNA and genes. These V and J calls derive from TCRdb rather than the authors' analysis. The sample data list about half a million distinct CDR3 sequences, and just under 20% of these were observed just once. The ten top clones hold 45% to 50% of the sample.

V is pared back by 4 bases and J by 3 bases, with 20 bases lying between the germline termini. CDR1 and CDR2, looked up from the germline V gene, are SGHRS and YFSETQ. From cysteine to phenylalanine, the CDR3 is 16 amino acids long. CDR3 DNA is the only sequence kept; it has 48 bases, read in frame from the first base. This clonotype was seen a few times. Its binding antigen is unknown. Nothing much larger sits one base from this clone, and base qualities are not available. Moderately to severely active disease, a Clinical Activity Score of at least 3, a NOSPECS grade of at least 4, and a duration under 3 months were present in ophthalmopathy patients. Patients with uncontrolled infections, other autoimmune diseases, pregnancy or lactation were excluded. Diagnoses were based on clinical symptoms, serum thyroxine and TRAb, thyroid ultrasound and orbital computed tomography. Ficoll-Paque density gradient centrifugation was used to isolate PBMCs from approximately 11 ml of fresh peripheral blood. Total RNA was extracted with Trizol reagent, and quality was checked on an Agilent 2100 Bioanalyzer.

The receptor was isolated from a man aged 35 to 55 with Graves' ophthalmopathy. The rearranged segments are TRBV5-1 and TRBJ2-7; the D gene is perhaps TRBD1, from 9 matching bases. Sequencing was done on a sample of blood. The CDR3 reads CASSPGGTGRHYEQYF. Here is the DNA: TGCGCCAGCAGCCCGGGGGGGACAGGGAGACACTACGAGCAGTACTTC. Where the CDR3 stops, the reference TRBV5-1 and TRBJ2-7 genes take over; the full variable domain is KAGVTQTPRYLIKTRGQQVTLSCSPISGHRSVSWYQQTPGQGLQFLFEYFSETQRNKGNFPGRFSGRQFSNSRSEMNVSTLELGDSALYLCASSPGGTGRHYEQYFGPGTRLTVT.